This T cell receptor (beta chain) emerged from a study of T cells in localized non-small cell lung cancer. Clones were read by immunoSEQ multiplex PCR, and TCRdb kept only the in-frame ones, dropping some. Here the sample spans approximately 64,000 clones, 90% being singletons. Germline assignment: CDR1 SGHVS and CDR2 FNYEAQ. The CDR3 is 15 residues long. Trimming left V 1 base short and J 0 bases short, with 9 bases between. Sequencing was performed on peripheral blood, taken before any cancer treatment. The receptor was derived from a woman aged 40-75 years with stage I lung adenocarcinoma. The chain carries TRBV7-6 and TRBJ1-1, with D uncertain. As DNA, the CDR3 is TGTGCCAGCAGCTTAGGTCCCACCATGAACACTGAAGCTTTCTTT. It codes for CASSLGPTMNTEAFF.